This TCR beta chain originates from a study of cytomegalovirus exposure and HLA in healthy donors. Study results and limitations: Immune exposure data for these donors was limited to CMV serostatus. Earlier findings revealed that most TCR beta V segments proved productive either about 87% or about 30% of the time. Overall, approximately 150 TCR beta chains were annotated as cytomegalovirus-associated. Rarity held for most TCR sequences, but there were some public TCRs that occurred in many donors.

The CDR3 totals 16 residues. After removal of 6 bases from V and 0 bases from J, the junction contained 8 bases not matched to a gene. Germline V gene lookup returns CDR1 SGHTA and CDR2 FQGNSA. The PCR used 60 Vbeta and 13 Jbeta primers. Sequencing used immunoSEQ multiplex PCR; TCRdb keeps in-frame clones, though not all of them. The sample holds approximately 88,000 clones, roughly 76% seen once. A remark on this clone: Its antigen is not known.

The chain is built from TRBV7-2 and TRBJ1-1; TRBD1 agrees at 9 bases. The source of this sequence is a male donor in good health and CMV-seronegative. Sequencing was carried out using PBMCs. The CDR3: CASRSRDRVLNTEAFF. In nucleotides, the CDR3 is TGTGCCAGCAGATCAAGGGACAGGGTATTGAACACTGAAGCTTTCTTT.